This T cell receptor (beta chain) was recovered during a study of early T cells in non-severe SARS-CoV-2 infection. This clonotype appeared a few times. TCRdb reprocessed the 5' RACE reads via MiXCR and lists one record per CDR3 protein. The sample carries 55,000 to 70,000 distinct CDR3 sequences, roughly 12% recorded once. Germline V gives CDR1 GTSNPN, CDR2 SVGIG (reference sequence). V was shortened by 8 bases and J by 6 bases, with 13 bases between the two germline ends. This CDR3 has 11 residues. The rearrangement links TRBV30 to TRBJ2-5; D perhaps matches TRBD1 (6 bases). The TCR was taken from an adult who was a healthcare worker with PCR-confirmed SARS-CoV-2 infection or an uninfected control (not recorded which). The sample taken for sequencing was whole blood. CDR3 in DNA: TGTGCCCAGGGGCGGCAACAGACCCAGTACTTC. Encoded protein: CAQGRQQTQYF.